This T cell receptor (beta chain) was profiled in a study of OX40 agonist ivuxolimab in advanced cancers. V lost 5 bases to trimming and J lost 7 bases, with 11 bases between them. Germline V gene data show CDR1 as LNHDA and CDR2 as SQIVND (reference sequence). The CDR3 length is 13 residues. The repertoire was sequenced with immunoSEQ multiplex PCR; TCRdb's copy has only in-frame clones and lacks some. The sample yields approximately 58,000 clones, approximately 91% seen once. The rearrangement links TRBV19 to TRBJ1-4; D is perhaps TRBD1 (5 bases). The sequenced sample was CD4+ or CD8+ T cells sorted from blood, obtained in a trial of the OX40 agonist ivuxolimab. The sequence was collected from an adult with an advanced solid tumor such as melanoma, head and neck, liver or kidney cancer. The CDR3 protein is CASSAGVPEKLFF. The CDR3 DNA is TGTGCCAGTAGTGCGGGGGTTCCTGAAAAACTGTTTTTT. Based on the CDR3 plus reference TRBV19 and TRBJ1-4, the full variable domain is DGGITQSPKYLFRKEGQNVTLSCEQNLNHDAMYWYRQDPGQGLRLIYYSQIVNDFQKGDIAEGYSVSREKKESFPLTVTSAQKNPTAFYLCASSAGVPEKLFFGSGTQLSVL.